This T cell receptor beta chain was recorded in a study of blood T cell repertoires in COVID-19. Study in general: There were acute and convalescent COVID-19 samples, and they came from the United States, Italy and Spain. Sources were T cells, B-cell-depleted T cells, or PBMCs; the material itself was cDNA or gDNA.

Trimming removed 0 bases at V and 3 bases at J, with 6 bases between. Germline-derived CDR1 and CDR2 are SGHKS and YYEKEE (reference sequence). This CDR3 region has 13 residues. Recruits, aged roughly 18 to 95 years, lived in some 25 US areas. Which cohort a participant joined came from the clinical history participants gave. Using immunoSEQ multiplex PCR, the repertoire was profiled, and TCRdb retains in-frame clones only, with some absent. The sample comprises 300,000 to 350,000 clones, nearly 90% of which are singletons, and around 4.5% rests with the top ten. V usage is TRBV5-5 and J usage is TRBJ1-2; D ambiguous. The sequencing input was PBMCs or T cells enriched from blood (not recorded which). The receptor was derived from a woman in her late teens or twenties with acute COVID-19. CDR3 loop: CASSLGTYYGYTF. CDR3 DNA: TGTGCCAGCAGCTTGGGCACTTACTATGGCTACACCTTC.